This T cell receptor (beta chain) is from a study of identifying expanded T cells in peripheral blood. General observations from the study: Variance in clone template counts between approximately 2-week samples significantly increased with total template count across all healthy donors. Over about two and four weeks, about 15 and 19 clones changed, versus roughly 1.2 between replicates.

Repertoires were generated with immunoSEQ multiplex PCR, while TCRdb's copy carries only in-frame clones and drops some. The table records 70,000 to 100,000 clones, more than 75% of them present only once. For this clone: Its antigen is not identified.

During the collection period, no donor immune events like infections were recorded. Trimming cost V 0 bases and J 5 bases, with 11 bases left between them. CDR3 size: 14 residues. CDR1 is SGDLS, CDR2 YYNGEE, per germline. The specimen was blood. The chain combines TRBV9 with TRBJ2-5; D possibly matches TRBD1 or TRBD2 (6 bases each). The source of this sequence is a person aged 18 to 70 in good health. The CDR3: CASSVEGGGETQYF. CDR3 nucleotide sequence: TGTGCCAGCAGCGTAGAGGGGGGCGGCGAGACCCAGTACTTC.